This passage covers 8 T cell receptor beta chains from one sample sequenced in a study of cytomegalovirus exposure and HLA in healthy donors. 13 Jbeta primers and 60 Vbeta primers were used for the PCR. Profiling relied on immunoSEQ multiplex PCR, and the TCRdb table lists in-frame clones only, not all of them. Found here are tens of thousands of clones; the top ten clones hold over 4%. Sequenced: PBMCs. The receptors shown here come from a middle-aged woman in good health and CMV-seropositive.

The rearrangement links TRBV6-4 to TRBJ2-1; D is ambiguous. CDR1 is MRHNA and CDR2 is SNTAGT in the germline V gene. V lost 0 bases to trimming and J lost 6 bases, with 6 bases between them. The CDR3 is 13 residues long. CDR3 nucleotide sequence: TGTGCCAGCAGTGACTCAGAGGTCAATGAGCAGTTCTTC. It translates to CASSDSEVNEQFF.

V usage is TRBV19 and J usage is TRBJ2-1; 8 nucleotides align to TRBD1. CDR1 and CDR2 from the germline V gene are LNHDA and SQIVND (reference sequence). V trimming: 5 bases; J trimming: 4 bases; junction bases outside the gene matches: 16. This CDR3 is 18 amino acids long. The CDR3 region has the DNA TGTGCCAGTAGTCAAACTTCACGGCAGGGGGCGGGTTACAATGAGCAGTTCTTC. This codes for CASSQTSRQGAGYNEQFF.

This chain uses TRBV5-1 with TRBJ2-3, with a tentative D call TRBD2 (5 bases). CDR3 length: 14 amino acids. V was trimmed by 0 bases and J by 6 bases, leaving 11 bases between them. The germline V gene encodes CDR1 SGHRS and CDR2 YFSETQ. Here the CDR3 reads CASSLDGLWDTQYF. The CDR3 DNA follows: TGCGCCAGCAGCTTGGATGGACTCTGGGATACGCAGTATTTT.

The gene calls are TRBV5-1 and TRBJ2-1; a possible D gene is TRBD1 (5 bases). The germline CDR1 and CDR2 sequences are SGHRS and YFSETQ. The CDR3 has 17 residues. Trimming removed 0 bases at V and 4 bases at J, with 17 bases between. The CDR3 nucleotides are TGCGCCAGCAGCTTGGCCATCGAATCGGCAGGGTACAATGAGCAGTTCTTC. Protein product: CASSLAIESAGYNEQFF.

The CDR3 DNA reads as TGTGCCAGCAGTTTGCGGGGGAGGGCCAAAAACATTCAGTACTTC. This gives the protein CASSLRGRAKNIQYF. The V call is TRBV28, the J call TRBJ2-4, with 7 positions matching TRBD2. V trimming: 3 bases; J trimming: 1 base; junction bases outside the gene matches: 3. Germline V gene lookup returns CDR1 MDHEN and CDR2 SYDVKM. There are 15 residues in the CDR3.

The chain joins TRBV30 to TRBJ1-5, with 7 bases lining up with TRBD1. The junction had 6 bases not matched to a gene; V was cut back by 1 base and J by 3 bases. CDR1 and CDR2 from the germline V gene are GTSNPN and SVGIG (reference sequence). The CDR3 is 15 residues long. The CDR3 region has the DNA TGTGCCTGGAGTGCCTGGACAGGACTCAATCAGCCCCAGCATTTT. This codes for CAWSAWTGLNQPQHF. The whole variable domain, remainder taken from reference TRBV30 and TRBJ1-5, is SQTIHQWPATLVQPVGSPLSLECTVEGTSNPNLYWYRQAAGRGLQLLFYSVGIGQISSEVPQNLSASRPQDRQFILSSKKLLLSDSGFYLCAWSAWTGLNQPQHFGDGTRLSIL.

The rearrangement links TRBV7-3 to TRBJ2-3, with 12 bases matching TRBD2. Germline-derived CDR1 and CDR2 are SGHTA and FQGTGA. The CDR3 length is 19 residues. J lost 5 bases, V lost 0 bases, and 12 bases had no gene match. CDR3 sequence (DNA): TGTGCCAGCAGCTTAACCCTAGCGGGAGGGCTGGATGGTCAAGATACGCAGTATTTT. Translated, it gives CASSLTLAGGLDGQDTQYF. Based on the CDR3 plus reference TRBV7-3 and TRBJ2-3, the full variable domain is GAGVSQTPSNKVTEKGKYVELRCDPISGHTALYWYRQSLGQGPEFLIYFQGTGAADDSGLPNDRFFAVRPEGSVSTLKIQRTERGDSAVYLCASSLTLAGGLDGQDTQYFGPGTRLTVL.

The CDR3 DNA reads as TGCGCCAGCAGCCCCGTCTGGACTAGCGGGAGAACCGCCGGGGAGCTGTTTTTT. It yields the protein CASSPVWTSGRTAGELFF. This chain uses TRBV5-1 with TRBJ2-2, with 13 bases identical to TRBD2. Germline V gene sequence: CDR1 SGHRS, CDR2 YFSETQ. V was pared by 4 bases and J by 6 bases, with 12 bases of the junction left unmatched. The CDR3 has 18 amino acids.